Sequencing of this T cell receptor beta chain was carried out in a study of T-cell memory formation after mild COVID-19 listed by TCRdb under 2021. Background for the entire study: TCR sequence clusters from the two donors were largely donor specific. In a couple of donors, T-cell clones that expanded and contracted after mild COVID-19 were tracked by sequencing TCRalpha and TCRbeta repertoires over time. The cohort comprised two young, previously healthy adult volunteers, one female and one male. What the work shows at the level of the full study, not this receptor alone: SARS-CoV-2 specificity was not confirmed for the second-wave clones peaking on day 37. Contracting CD4+ clones were located mainly in the CM and EM memory subsets, whereas CD8+ clones were found to be enriched in EMRA. From day 15 to 85, contracting clones showed balanced CD4/CD8 phenotypes, whereas a second wave of clones that expanded from day 15 to 37 leaned towards CD4+. The study covered only a couple of mild cases, and larger cohorts including severe cases with pre-infection samples were considered necessary. Some responding clones were detected in pre-infection memory, which suggested that pre-existing cross-reactive memory T cells had joined the SARS-CoV-2 response.

Concerning this clonotype itself: Its antigen has not been determined. Per-nucleotide qualities are absent, and no much larger clonotype sits a single base away.

V is pruned by 4 bases and J by 3 bases, leaving 18 bases of the junction without a gene match. For CDR1 and CDR2, the germline V gene lists SGHTA and FQGNSA. Its CDR3 holds 20 amino acids, cysteine through phenylalanine. The read is trimmed to its CDR3 DNA, 60 bases read in frame from base 1. PBMCs were isolated by Ficoll-Paque density gradient centrifugation. The instrument was an Illumina NovaSeq 6000. cDNA libraries for TCRalpha and TCRbeta were prepared by 5'RACE using constant-segment primers, with sample barcodes and unique molecular identifiers added. RNA was extracted from every sample with Trizol reagent. The libraries were amplified in two PCR steps, and the second step added a second sample barcode and Illumina TruSeq adapters. Sequencing of libraries was performed on an Illumina NovaSeq with 2 x 150 bp paired-end reads. The paper's processing steps were these. Demultiplexing of reads and collapsing into UMI-guided consensus sequences were performed with migec v1.2.7. With mixcr v2.1.11, UMI consensuses were aligned to TRA and TRB V and J templates and assembled into clonotypes. Expanded or contracted clonotypes were those called significant by both edgeR and NoisET, with noise models trained on biological replicates. For edgeR calls, a false discovery rate-adjusted p below 0.01 and a log2 fold-change threshold of 1 were applied. As an exploratory analysis of dynamics, max-normalized trajectories of the 1000 most abundant clonotypes were examined with PCA combined with hierarchical clustering. Each responding clone was given a CD4 or CD8 phenotype based on the CD4+ and CD8+ repertoires, which had been sequenced separately. The raw public reads went through TCRdb reprocessing: fastp at Q25, MiXCR clone calling, in-frame beta chains kept. Each record represents a unique CDR3 protein, reported with the most common genes and DNA among its rows. The V and J calls come from TCRdb's annotation, not from the publication. The sample profile shows under 250,000 distinct CDR3 sequences; 15% to 19% of them were found once. Of the sample, 2.1% is held by the ten largest clones.

The rearranged chain carries TRBV7-2 and TRBJ2-7; 13 central bases correspond to TRBD2. Sequences were obtained from PBMCs or a T cell subset sorted from them (not recorded which). The receptor was derived from an adult woman who had mild COVID-19 (a few samples of this study predate the infection). The sample titles of this study are shuffled in the database, so cell type and time point are left out; the donor was told from shared clones. The nucleotide sequence reads TGTGCCAGCAGCTCCGCACCGGGACTAGCGGGAATCACCCGACTCTACGAGCAGTACTTC. Translated, this is CASSSAPGLAGITRLYEQYF.